The present entry profiles one T cell receptor beta chain with its context. Its antigen is unknown. One base away there is no much larger clone; base qualities are not given. The sample comes from a study of shared clonotypes between healthy human individuals (dated by TCRdb to between 2020 and 2021). In terms of the full investigation: The cohort comprised a couple of women and a few men aged 18 to 49 years. For each donor, CD4 naive and CD4 memory were each run on three plates, CD8 naive on two plates, and CD8 memory on one plate. Leukapheresis yielded between about 0.85 and 9.5 billion PBMCs per donor. To increase sequencing depth and limit assay-specific biases, TCR repertoire library preparation and sequencing were carried out by different laboratories using diverse techniques. Blood TCR repertoires of about five healthy adults were deeply sequenced to estimate repertoire size and the extent of clonotype sharing between individuals.

Using the deep immunoSEQ assay, multiplex PCR amplified TCR CDR3 regions from genomic DNA. For each cell subset, the extracted genomic DNA was distributed evenly across all wells of several immunoSEQ 96-well plates, and each plate served as one replicate. Each replicate PCR for sorted subsets received 200 ng genomic DNA, equal to roughly 30,000 T cell genomes. Purified libraries were quantified with a Qubit 3.0 fluorometer, sized on a Bioanalyzer 2100, and re-quantified with the KAPA Library Quantification kit. Every immunoSEQ 96-well plate was sequenced on a dedicated single-read 150-cycle Illumina NextSeq 550 flow cell. The source study handled its data this way. Because only junctional sequences without quality scores were contained in the immunoSEQ output, filtering matching that applied to full-length reads could not be performed. Sequences were annotated with PyIR, a Python wrapper for IgBLAST v1.9, and V/J genes and CDR3 were assigned using IMGT germline references. Any read was removed if the V/J assignment was weak (E-value above 1e-6), the CDR3 was missing, or the read contained stop codons, out-of-frame junctions, or ambiguous translated residues. V3J clonotypes were defined by identical inferred V gene, J gene, and CDR3 amino acid sequence. Percentage overlap between repertoires was calculated by dividing the number of shared unique clonotypes by the size of the smaller repertoire. Repertoire richness was assessed with RTK rarefaction, the Chao1 estimator, and Recon v2.1 estimates of unobserved clonotypes. OLGA was used to compute generation probabilities for all TCRbeta clonotypes that the gDNA method yielded from a few donors. Not all clones reach the TCRdb copy of this immuneACCESS table, which keeps in-frame sequences only. Checked studies attribute under half of the gap to unresolved V genes and leave the rest unexplained. V, J and clone size are taken as reported in that table, and D and trimming were inferred from the DNA itself. In all, the sample holds 2 million to 2.5 million clones, and roughly 94% of those were seen once. The ten largest clones take up 0.85% to 1.3% of the sample.

CD8 naive samples were obtained by positive selection for CCR7 among CD45RO-negative cells, yielding a CD45RA+CCR7+ population from which TemRA cells were excluded. Healthy HIV-negative adults with no recently reported acute infections or vaccinations were included as donors. Every donor was a Caucasian adult living in Nashville, Tennessee, USA. Blood was collected by leukapheresis, and PBMCs were isolated by Ficoll-Histopaque density gradient centrifugation and then cryopreserved in liquid nitrogen vapor phase. Analytical flow cytometry was used to check the purity and quantity of every magnetically sorted T cell population. Genomic DNA was isolated from each sorted fraction and quantified by UV absorbance on a Nanodrop 2000c. Overall results and qualifications from the work: The genetic and exposure-history diversity represented was limited by the small number of donors. Naive subsets generally had larger estimated clonotype richness than memory subsets did. When a handful of donors were compared, the shared fraction of clonotypes was about 5% for naive CD4, around 3.6% for naive CD8, 2% to 2.5% for memory CD4, and 0.3% to 0.5% for memory CD8. Sampling was restricted to blood, and TCR repertoires in tissues likely differ from the TCR repertoires found in blood. Rarefaction of sorted-subset datasets indicated incomplete sequencing despite the large sequencing depth. Compared with non-shared clonotypes, the clonotypes found in all four sorted-subset donors had higher generation probabilities. Pairwise subsampling led to the expectation that sequencing depth would affect the degree of clonotype sharing among donors.

Sequences SGHTS (CDR1) and YDEGEE (CDR2) are obtained from the germline V gene. From its cysteine to its phenylalanine, the CDR3 spans 15 amino acids. This entry keeps only the CDR3 DNA: 45 bases, framed from base 1. Between the V and J ends, shortened by 1 base and 0 bases respectively, the junction contains 11 bases. The rearranged chain carries TRBV5-8 and TRBJ2-7; a weak D assignment points to TRBD1 (5 bases agree). Sequencing was carried out using naive CD8+ T cells sorted from blood. This specimen's cell subset or site label, per the study, means: CD45RA+CCR7+. This receptor was obtained from a man aged 18 to 29 in good health. The encoded CDR3 is CASSLLTGISYEQYF. The DNA is as follows: TGTGCCAGCAGCTTGCTTACAGGTATCTCCTACGAGCAGTACTTC.